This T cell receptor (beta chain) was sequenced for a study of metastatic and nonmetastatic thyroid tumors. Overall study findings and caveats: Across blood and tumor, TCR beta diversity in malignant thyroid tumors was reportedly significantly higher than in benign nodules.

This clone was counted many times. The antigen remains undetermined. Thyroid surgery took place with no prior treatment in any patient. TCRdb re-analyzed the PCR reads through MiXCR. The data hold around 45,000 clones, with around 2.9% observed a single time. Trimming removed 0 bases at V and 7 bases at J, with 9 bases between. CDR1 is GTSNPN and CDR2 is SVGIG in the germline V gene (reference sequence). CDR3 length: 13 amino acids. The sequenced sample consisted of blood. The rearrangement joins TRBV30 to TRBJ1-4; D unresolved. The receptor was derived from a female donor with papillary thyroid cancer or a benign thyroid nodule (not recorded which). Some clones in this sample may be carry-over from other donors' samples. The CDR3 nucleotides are TGTGCCTGGAGTGTACGCTTGGGTGAAAAACTGTTTTTT. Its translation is CAWSVRLGEKLFF. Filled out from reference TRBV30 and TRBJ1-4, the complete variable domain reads SQTIHQWPATLVQPVGSPLSLECTVEGTSNPNLYWYRQAAGRGLQLLFYSVGIGQISSEVPQNLSASRPQDRQFILSSKKLLLSDSGFYLCAWSVRLGEKLFFGSGTQLSVL.